Sequencing of this TCR beta chain was carried out in a study of blood T cell repertoires in COVID-19. This clone came up once. This CDR3 spans 16 amino acids. Trimming removed 6 bases from V and 8 bases from J, with 23 bases in between. Per the germline V gene, CDR1 is MDHEN and CDR2 is SYDVKM. Profiling relied on immunoSEQ multiplex PCR, and the TCRdb table lists in-frame clones only, not all of them. The sample includes roughly 250,000 clones, about 93% of them seen just once. This chain connects TRBV28 to TRBJ1-3; the D gene is possibly TRBD1 (6 bases). Sequenced material: PBMCs or T cells enriched from blood (not recorded which). This receptor was taken from a woman in her late teens or twenties who had recovered from COVID-19. The CDR3 protein is CASSPGQGFASDTIYF. CDR3 in DNA: TGTGCCAGCAGCCCGGGACAAGGATTCGCTTCGGACACCATATATTTT.